This T cell receptor beta chain was found in a study of blood T cell repertoires in COVID-19. Background on the study: From the United States, Italy and Spain came samples of acute and convalescent COVID-19. T cells, B-cell-depleted T cells, or PBMCs provided the cDNA or gDNA that served as material.

Study processing details: Nucleated cell counts were estimated from reference gene primer amplification. Using immunoSEQ multiplex PCR, the repertoire was profiled, and TCRdb retains in-frame clones only, with some absent. The V and J calls and the clone size are those of that table, but D and trimming were determined from the DNA. The repertoire has under 35,000 clones, around 87% of them found once; the top ten carry roughly 44%. Trimming shortened V by 5 bases and J by 6 bases, and 13 bases separated the two germline ends. The CDR3 runs 13 residues. The germline V gene has CDR1 PRHDT and CDR2 FYEKMQ (reference sequence).

The V call is TRBV13, the J call TRBJ1-1, with D perhaps matching TRBD1 (6 bases). Specimen: peripheral blood. The receptor comes from a human donor in a cohort sampled during active COVID-19. CDR3 nucleotides: TGTGCCAGCAGCGTATACGGGACACCTGAAGCTTTCTTT. Translated: CASSVYGTPEAFF.